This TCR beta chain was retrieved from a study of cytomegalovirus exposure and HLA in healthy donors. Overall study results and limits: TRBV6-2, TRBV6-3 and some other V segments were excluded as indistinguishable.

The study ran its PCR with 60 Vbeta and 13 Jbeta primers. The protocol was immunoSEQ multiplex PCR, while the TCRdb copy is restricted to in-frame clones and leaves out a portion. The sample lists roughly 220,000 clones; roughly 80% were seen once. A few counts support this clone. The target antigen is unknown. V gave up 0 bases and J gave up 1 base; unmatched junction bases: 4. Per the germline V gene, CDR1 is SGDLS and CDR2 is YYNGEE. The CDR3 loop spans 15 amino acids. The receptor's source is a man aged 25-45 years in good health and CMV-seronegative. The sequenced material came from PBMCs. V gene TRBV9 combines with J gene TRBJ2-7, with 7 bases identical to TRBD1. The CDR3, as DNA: TGTGCCAGCAGCGTAGAAGGGGGCTTGTCCTACGAGCAGTACTTC. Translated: CASSVEGGLSYEQYF.